This T cell receptor beta chain was captured in a study of T cells after yellow fever vaccination. This clonotype was observed at least ten times. Losses at the gene ends were 0 bases for V and 4 bases for J; bases not matched to a gene: 12. In germline, CDR1 is MNHEY, CDR2 SVGAGI. CDR3 length equals 18 residues. MiXCR, applied by TCRdb to the 5' RACE reads, yields one record per CDR3 protein. Here the sample spans more than 95,000 distinct CDR3 sequences, about 7.8% being singletons. The sequences come from CD4+ T cells sorted from PBMCs, collected about 49 days after the first yellow fever vaccination. The chain uses TRBV6-5 and TRBJ2-3, with 8 bases matching TRBD1. This receptor was taken from a man between 18 and 29 years old who received the YFV17D yellow fever vaccine. CDR3 DNA: TGTGCCAGCAGTTACTCGAAGCTCAGGGGGCACAGGTCAGATACGCAGTATTTT. Residues: CASSYSKLRGHRSDTQYF.